The 25 T cell receptor beta chains in this list originate from one sample, sequenced in a study of shared clonotypes between healthy human individuals. The naive CD8 fraction comprised CD45RO-negative cells positively selected for CCR7 and excluded terminally differentiated effector memory CD45RA+ cells. Repertoires were generated with immunoSEQ multiplex PCR, while TCRdb's copy carries only in-frame clones and drops some. The repertoire consists of about 590,000 clones, with 95% occurring once and the leading ten covering roughly 0.1%. Input material: naive CD8+ T cells sorted from blood. These receptors came from a woman aged 25 to 39 in good health.

The chain carries TRBV15 and TRBJ1-2, with 9 nucleotides matching TRBD1. Germline V gene data show CDR1 as LNHNV and CDR2 as YYDKDF (reference sequence). This CDR3 has 17 residues. V gave up 5 bases and J gave up 3 bases; unmatched junction bases: 13. CDR3 loop: CATSDGTGTRSDYGYTF. CDR3 DNA sequence: TGTGCCACCAGCGATGGGACAGGGACGAGGAGTGACTATGGCTACACCTTC.

The chain recombines TRBV7-9 with TRBJ2-7; TRBD1 aligns across 10 bases. The germline gives CDR1 SEHNR, CDR2 FQNEAQ (reference sequence). This CDR3 is built from 14 residues. Germline trimming cut 6 bases from V and 1 base from J; bases unmatched to any gene: 3. CDR3 sequence (DNA): TGTGCCAGCAGTAGACAGGGGGCTTCCTACGAGCAGTACTTC. This encodes CASSRQGASYEQYF.

The genes are TRBV15 and TRBJ2-7, with 7 bases matching TRBD1. V was pared by 1 base and J by 0 bases, with 6 bases of the junction left unmatched. CDR3 length: 16 amino acids. CDR1 is LNHNV and CDR2 is YYDKDF in the germline V gene (reference sequence). In DNA, the CDR3 is TGTGCCACCAGCAGAGCCGACAGGGATCCCTCCTACGAGCAGTACTTC. As protein: CATSRADRDPSYEQYF. The whole variable domain, remainder taken from reference TRBV15 and TRBJ2-7, is DAMVIQNPRYQVTQFGKPVTLSCSQTLNHNVMYWYQQKSSQAPKLLFHYYDKDFNNEADTPDNFQSRRPNTSFCFLDIRSPGLGDTAMYLCATSRADRDPSYEQYFGPGTRLTVT.

In its sample, this clone was seen once. The CDR3 DNA reads TGTGCCAGCAGTTACTCGAGTCTTAATGAAAAACTGTTTTTT. Encoded protein: CASSYSSLNEKLFF. The chain is built from TRBV6-5 and TRBJ1-4; D is unresolved. The ends were cut back, 0 bases at V and 4 bases at J, with 6 bases in the middle. The CDR3 is made up of 14 amino acids. The germline V gene encodes CDR1 MNHEY and CDR2 SVGAGI.

The J gene is TRBJ1-2, the V gene TRBV2; D perhaps matches TRBD1 (5 bases). Trimming left V 0 bases short and J 6 bases short, with 14 bases between. Germline CDR1 SNHLY, CDR2 FYNNEI. This CDR3 has 15 residues. CDR3 bases: TGTGCCAGCAGTGAAGCGCAGGGACCTCTGGATGGCTACACCTTC. This codes for CASSEAQGPLDGYTF.

This chain joins TRBV9 and TRBJ2-3; TRBD2 might be the D (6 bases). CDR3 length: 16 amino acids. Trimming pared 5 bases from V and 2 bases from J, leaving 18 bases between. Germline assignment: CDR1 SGDLS and CDR2 YYNGEE. The CDR3 protein is CASSRGNREITDTQYF. DNA of the CDR3: TGTGCCAGCAGTCGGGGGAACCGGGAGATCACAGATACGCAGTATTTT.

The chain links TRBV28 to TRBJ1-5; D is uncertain. The V gene lost 8 bases and the J gene lost 1 base, with 9 bases spanning the gap. Germline assignment: CDR1 MDHEN and CDR2 SYDVKM. This CDR3 comprises 13 residues. CDR3 protein: CASQLWSNQPQHF. CDR3 nucleotides: TGTGCCAGCCAATTATGGAGCAATCAGCCCCAGCATTTT.

The chain is built from TRBV7-9 and TRBJ2-5; a possible D gene is TRBD1 (6 bases). Trimming cost V 5 bases and J 0 bases, with 16 bases left between them. CDR1 is SEHNR and CDR2 is FQNEAQ in the germline V gene (reference sequence). This CDR3 is 16 amino acids long. The CDR3 spells CASSPTDSLYQETQYF. Here the CDR3 DNA reads TGTGCCAGCAGCCCAACGGACAGCCTTTACCAAGAGACCCAGTACTTC.

This chain uses TRBV2 with TRBJ1-5; tentative D call: TRBD1 (5 bases). The V gene lost 5 bases and the J gene lost 0 bases, with 17 bases spanning the gap. Germline V gene lookup returns CDR1 SNHLY and CDR2 FYNNEI. This CDR3 is 17 amino acids long. CDR3 in amino acids: CASSPHPTGDSNQPQHF. CDR3 in DNA: TGTGCCAGCAGTCCGCACCCGACGGGGGATAGCAATCAGCCCCAGCATTTT. The variable domain in full, completed from reference TRBV2 and TRBJ1-5, reads EPEVTQTPSHQVTQMGQEVILRCVPISNHLYFYWYRQILGQKVEFLVSFYNNEISEKSEIFDDQFSVERPDGSNFTLKIRSTKLEDSAMYFCASSPHPTGDSNQPQHFGDGTRLSIL.

J is TRBJ2-7 and V is TRBV7-6; D gene uncertain. From germline, CDR1 is SGHVS and CDR2 FNYEAQ. The CDR3 totals 16 residues. Trimming stripped 5 bases from V and 3 bases from J, with 20 bases between. CDR3 sequence: CASSPGDSTYDYEQYF. CDR3 DNA: TGTGCCAGCAGCCCAGGTGACTCCACCTACGACTACGAGCAGTACTTC. Filled out from reference TRBV7-6 and TRBJ2-7, the complete variable domain reads GAGVSQSPRYKVTKRGQDVALRCDPISGHVSLYWYRQALGQGPEFLTYFNYEAQQDKSGLPNDRFSAERPEGSISTLTIQRTEQRDSAMYRCASSPGDSTYDYEQYFGPGTRLTVT.

The V call is TRBV5-1, the J call TRBJ2-7; D is perhaps TRBD2 (6 bases). V dropped 1 base and J dropped 3 bases, with 14 bases sitting between them. The germline V gene encodes CDR1 SGHRS and CDR2 YFSETQ. The CDR3 length is 15 residues. The CDR3 here is CASSLLAETGYEQYF. Here the CDR3 DNA reads TGCGCCAGCAGCTTGTTAGCGGAGACGGGCTACGAGCAGTACTTC.

V and J are TRBV7-9 and TRBJ2-2; D gene ambiguous. The CDR3 loop spans 14 amino acids. Trimming pared 10 bases from V and 0 bases from J, leaving 12 bases between. Germline-derived CDR1 and CDR2 are SEHNR and FQNEAQ (reference sequence). CDR3 nucleotides: TGTGCCATCTCGGGTTGGGCGAACACCGGGGAGCTGTTTTTT. This gives the protein CAISGWANTGELFF.

CDR3 coding DNA: TGTGCCAGCAGCCATACAGGGGGCGTCGGGTACAATGAGCAGTTCTTC. This sequence encodes CASSHTGGVGYNEQFF. The chain employs TRBV11-3 and TRBJ2-1, with 9 positions matching TRBD1. V dropped 5 bases and J dropped 4; count of bases not matched to a gene: 9. The CDR3 has 16 residues. Germline CDR1 SGHNT, CDR2 YENEEA.

The V call is TRBV7-9, the J call TRBJ1-5; 7 positions agree with TRBD1. V dropped 5 bases and J dropped 9; count of bases not matched to a gene: 10. Germline values: CDR1 SEHNR, CDR2 FQNEAQ (reference sequence). The CDR3 has 14 amino acids. The CDR3 DNA reads as TGTGCCAGCAGCCTAGGACAGGCCATGGGGCCCCAGCATTTT. This gives the protein CASSLGQAMGPQHF. Based on the CDR3 plus reference TRBV7-9 and TRBJ1-5, the full variable domain is DTGVSQNPRHKITKRGQNVTFRCDPISEHNRLYWYRQTLGQGPEFLTYFQNEAQLEKSRLLSDRFSAERPKGSFSTLEIQRTEQGDSAMYLCASSLGQAMGPQHFGDGTRLSIL.

The rearrangement uses TRBV10-3 and TRBJ2-5; tentatively, D is TRBD2 (5 bases). Trimming removed 0 bases from V and 2 bases from J, with 10 bases in between. The CDR3 contains 15 residues. The germline CDR1 and CDR2 sequences are ENHRY and SYGVKD. DNA for the CDR3: TGTGCCATCAGTGAGTCGACGGTAGCGCAAGAGACCCAGTACTTC. Its translation is CAISESTVAQETQYF.

This rearrangement joins TRBV6-6 to TRBJ2-1; D is unresolved. Germline V gives CDR1 MNHNY, CDR2 SVGAGI (reference sequence). The CDR3 extends over 14 amino acids. V dropped 3 bases and J dropped 1 base, with 7 bases sitting between them. The CDR3 reads CASSYQPSYNEQFF. In DNA, the CDR3 is TGTGCCAGCAGTTATCAGCCTTCCTACAATGAGCAGTTCTTC.

This clone has just one count. In DNA form, the CDR3 reads TGTGCCAGCAGCCTCCCAGGCGAGGGGAGAGAACATGGCTACACCTTC. It codes for CASSLPGEGREHGYTF. The J gene is TRBJ1-2, the V gene TRBV5-4; possibly TRBD1 for D (5 bases). This CDR3 contains 16 residues. V lost 4 bases and J lost 6, with 22 bases in between. Germline loops: CDR1 SGHNT, CDR2 YYREEE (reference sequence).

The chain uses TRBV13 and TRBJ1-4, with TRBD1 matching 7 bases. Trimming removed 4 bases from V and 10 bases from J; junction bases left unmatched: 9. Germline CDR1 is PRHDT and CDR2 is FYEKMQ (reference sequence). This CDR3 contains 14 residues. The CDR3 DNA follows: TGTGCCAGCAGCTCGAGGGGGCTTTACGGAAAACTGTTTTTT. This translates into CASSSRGLYGKLFF.

The chain is built from TRBV28 and TRBJ1-5; D uncertain. V lost 8 bases and J lost 6, with 17 bases in between. Germline V CDR1 and CDR2: MDHEN, SYDVKM. The CDR3 contains 14 residues. The CDR3 DNA reads as TGTGCCAGCGTTCCAGCAGGCCTGGGTCAGCCCCAGCATTTT. This codes for CASVPAGLGQPQHF.

Worth noting for this clone: No conserved phenylalanine or tryptophan is present at the end of the CDR3, so a read error is the likely explanation. No DNA is shown, since the ends of the CDR3 on it are uncertain; the CDR3 is the one TCRdb lists. The chain links TRBV13 to TRBJ1-1. Germline-derived CDR1 and CDR2 are PRHDT and FYEKMQ (reference sequence). The CDR3 comprises 11 residues, both ends counted. CDR3 amino acids: CASSSRPWTAL.

The CDR3 reads CASSRAGTSETDTQYF. As DNA, the CDR3 is TGTGCCAGCAGCCGAGCCGGGACTAGCGAGACAGATACGCAGTATTTT. The chain is built from TRBV11-2 and TRBJ2-3; 10 positions agree with TRBD2. Germline CDR1 and CDR2: SGHAT and FQNNGV. This CDR3 spans 16 amino acids. After removal of 5 bases from V and 3 bases from J, the junction contained 8 bases not matched to a gene.

The count of this clone is one. The chain carries TRBV6-6 and TRBJ1-2; unclear D gene. The CDR3 has 15 amino acids. Per germline, CDR1 MNHNY and CDR2 SVGAGI (reference sequence). V lost 0 bases and J 5 bases, leaving 13 bases between the germline ends. The CDR3 spells CASSYSKYRRYGYTF. Here the CDR3 DNA reads TGTGCCAGCAGTTACTCGAAGTACAGACGATATGGCTACACCTTC.

The V gene is TRBV5-4, the J gene TRBJ2-3; 10 bases are shared with TRBD2. The length of the CDR3 is 14 residues. CDR1 and CDR2 from the germline V gene are SGHNT and YYREEE (reference sequence). Germline trimming cut 4 bases from V and 5 bases from J; bases unmatched to any gene: 4. DNA for the CDR3: TGTGCCAGCAGCCCCGGGACTAGCGTAGATACGCAGTATTTT. Translated: CASSPGTSVDTQYF. The full variable domain, with the rest looked up from reference TRBV5-4 and TRBJ2-3, is ETGVTQSPTHLIKTRGQQVTLRCSSQSGHNTVSWYQQALGQGPQFIFQYYREEENGRGNFPPRFSGLQFPNYSSELNVNALELDDSALYLCASSPGTSVDTQYFGPGTRLTVL.

The chain recombines TRBV5-6 with TRBJ1-1; no reliable D call. Deletions cut 0 bases from V and 8 bases from J, with 8 bases between. This CDR3 is built from 12 residues. The germline V gene encodes CDR1 SGHDT and CDR2 YYEEEE. The CDR3 sequence: CASSLAGREAFF. The CDR3 DNA is TGTGCCAGCAGCTTGGCCGGGCGGGAAGCTTTCTTT.

About this clone: This sample includes further DNA sequences coding for the same CDR3. The rearrangement joins TRBV4-1 to TRBJ2-5; TRBD2 might be the D (5 bases). This CDR3 is built from 13 residues. With 0 bases removed from V and 5 bases from J, the gap between germline ends came to 7 bases. CDR1 and CDR2 (germline): MGHRA, YSYEKL. The CDR3 protein is CASSQDWEETQYF. The CDR3 nucleotides read TGCGCCAGCAGCCAAGATTGGGAGGAGACCCAGTACTTC.